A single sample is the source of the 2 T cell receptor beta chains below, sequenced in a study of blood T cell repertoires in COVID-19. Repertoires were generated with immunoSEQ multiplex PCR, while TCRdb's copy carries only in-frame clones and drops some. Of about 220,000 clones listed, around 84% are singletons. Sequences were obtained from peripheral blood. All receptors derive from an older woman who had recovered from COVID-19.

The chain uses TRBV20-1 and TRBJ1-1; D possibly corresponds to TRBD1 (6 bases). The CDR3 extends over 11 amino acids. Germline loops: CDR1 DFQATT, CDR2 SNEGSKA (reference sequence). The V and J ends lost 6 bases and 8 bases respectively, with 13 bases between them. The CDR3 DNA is TGCAGTGCCAGCAGGGGAGAGGAAGCTTTCTTT. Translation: CSASRGEEAFF.

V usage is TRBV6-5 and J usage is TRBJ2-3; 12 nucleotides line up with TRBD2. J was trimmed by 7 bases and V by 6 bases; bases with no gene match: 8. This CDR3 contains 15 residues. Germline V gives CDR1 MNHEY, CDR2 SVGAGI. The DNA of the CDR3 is TGTGCCAGCAGCCTTCGGACTAGCGGGGTCAATACGCAGTATTTT. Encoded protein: CASSLRTSGVNTQYF.